This is a list of T cell receptor beta chains from one sample in a study of T-cell reconstitution after alpha-beta-depleted transplantation in children. MiXCR, run by TCRdb on the PCR reads, gives a single entry per CDR3 protein. The table includes around 29,000 distinct CDR3 sequences, roughly 5.7% detected once. Sequencing was performed on PBMCs, mostly from graft donor cells, taken 180 days after TCRalphabeta/CD19-depleted stem cell transplant. The receptors were gathered from a male patient younger than 18 who had a stem cell transplant for acute myeloid leukemia, so the T cells may come from the graft donor. CDR3s leave out the opening cysteine and the closing phenylalanine or tryptophan. The order of the fields is D gene, V gene, CDR3 protein. The D gene is left open where the match is weak.

D: -
V: TRBV7-3
CDR3: ASSTSALGTGELF

D: TRBD2
V: TRBV20-1
CDR3: CARSLRGVGYTDTQY

D: -
V: TRBV11-2
CDR3: ASSLPYTQY

D: TRBD2
V: TRBV2
CDR3: ANQRGGSSHEQF

D: TRBD1
V: TRBV19
CDR3: ASWTGYEAF

D: TRBD2
V: TRBV6-2/TRBV6-3
CDR3: ASSYASGASSYNEQF

D: TRBD2
V: TRBV3-1
CDR3: ASSPGLAGHVD

D: TRBD2
V: TRBV7-2
CDR3: ASSILLAGTYEQY

D: -
V: TRBV24-1
CDR3: ATSDPPSHGTQY

D: TRBD1
V: TRBV5-5
CDR3: ASSLGQANTEAF

D: -
V: TRBV7-9
CDR3: ANEPGTSNTEAF

D: -
V: TRBV29-1
CDR3: SVERPPREQF

D: TRBD2
V: TRBV7-9
CDR3: ASSFYTSGISYEQY

D: TRBD1
V: TRBV9
CDR3: ASSDGTATSGANVLT